This TCR beta chain derives from a study of glioma-infiltrating T cells after dendritic cell vaccination. Study-level background: At biweekly intervals, patients got three intradermal dendritic cell vaccine injections.

Described time point: after dendritic cell vaccination, including at tumor progression/relapse. Between the trimmed V and J ends, which lost 1 base and 2 bases, there was a span of 9 bases. The CDR3 extends over 16 amino acids. Germline assignment: CDR1 SEHNR and CDR2 FQNEAQ (reference sequence). The PCR used 60 V beta and 13 J beta primers. Here immunoSEQ multiplex PCR was the method, and the copy in TCRdb shows in-frame clones only, minus some. The repertoire includes around 92,000 clones, around 80% of them detected once, and about 5.7% sits in the top ten. This clonotype originated in a human donor with glioblastoma. The sample here was blood, taken after dendritic cell vaccination. The chain has TRBV7-9 and TRBJ2-6, with D maybe TRBD1 (5 bases). The CDR3 protein is CASSLEGVPGANVLTF. The DNA for the CDR3 is TGTGCCAGCAGCTTAGAAGGGGTCCCTGGGGCCAACGTCCTGACTTTC.